A selection of T cell receptor beta chains follows, all from one sample in a study of yellow fever vaccine responses in identical twins. One entry per CDR3 protein, called by TCRdb with MiXCR from the RT-PCR reads. The sample includes some 15,000 distinct CDR3 sequences, roughly 80% of them seen just once. Sample: T cells from blood (PBMCs), unsorted or a sorted subset (not recorded which), taken before or after yellow fever vaccination (not recorded which). The receptors originated from a woman under 30 who received the yellow fever vaccine. CDR3s include the opening cysteine and the closing phenylalanine or tryptophan. A D gene is named only where the DNA matches it firmly. The listing skips clone size in some rows; elsewhere it reads once, few, many or a size class.

clone_size: -; d_call: -; v_call: TRBV4-2; j_call: TRBJ2-7; cdr3_nt: TGTGCCAGCAGCCAAGATGGCGCGAGCTCCTACGAGCAGTACTTC; cdr3_aa: CASSQDGASSYEQYF
clone_size: -; d_call: -; v_call: TRBV29-1; j_call: TRBJ2-3; cdr3_nt: TGCAGCGTTGCCACGGCCACAGATACGCAGTATTTT; cdr3_aa: CSVATATDTQYF
clone_size: -; d_call: -; v_call: TRBV4-3; j_call: TRBJ2-1; cdr3_nt: TGCGCCAGTAGCCTACTGGATTCTCCTAATGAGCAGTTCTTC; cdr3_aa: CASSLLDSPNEQFF
clone_size: -; d_call: -; v_call: TRBV7-7; j_call: TRBJ2-7; cdr3_nt: TGTGCTAGCAGATATAATTGGTACGGGGAGCAGTACTTC; cdr3_aa: CASRYNWYGEQYF
clone_size: -; d_call: -; v_call: TRBV2; j_call: TRBJ2-1; cdr3_nt: TGTGCCAGCAGTTATGAGGGCTTCTACAATGAGCAGTTCTTC; cdr3_aa: CASSYEGFYNEQFF
clone_size: -; d_call: TRBD2; v_call: TRBV29-1; j_call: TRBJ2-7; cdr3_nt: TGCAGCGTTTTAGGGACTAGCGGGGACGAGCAGTACTTC; cdr3_aa: CSVLGTSGDEQYF
clone_size: -; d_call: TRBD2; v_call: TRBV7-2; j_call: TRBJ2-3; cdr3_nt: TGTGCCAGCAGCTTAGGGTTAGCGCTAGCGGGCACAGATACGCAGTATTTT; cdr3_aa: CASSLGLALAGTDTQYF
clone_size: -; d_call: -; v_call: TRBV10-1; j_call: TRBJ1-2; cdr3_nt: TGCGCCAGCAGCGCAGGGCTTGTATCTGGCTACACCTTC; cdr3_aa: CASSAGLVSGYTF
clone_size: -; d_call: TRBD2; v_call: TRBV2; j_call: TRBJ2-1; cdr3_nt: TGTGCCAGCAGTAAAACTAGCGGGGGGGCCAATGAGCAGTTCTTC; cdr3_aa: CASSKTSGGANEQFF
clone_size: -; d_call: TRBD2; v_call: TRBV11-2; j_call: TRBJ2-3; cdr3_nt: TGTGCCAGCAGCTGGGCTCTAGCGGGAGTTAGCACAGATACGCAGTATTTT; cdr3_aa: CASSWALAGVSTDTQYF
clone_size: -; d_call: TRBD2; v_call: TRBV20-1; j_call: TRBJ2-7; cdr3_nt: TGCAGTGCCGGACTAGCGGGATCCTACGAGCAGTACTTC; cdr3_aa: CSAGLAGSYEQYF
clone_size: -; d_call: TRBD1; v_call: TRBV20-1; j_call: TRBJ2-7; cdr3_nt: TGCAGTGCCCCCGTGACAGGGGGCTACGAGCAGTACTTC; cdr3_aa: CSAPVTGGYEQYF
clone_size: -; d_call: TRBD2; v_call: TRBV6-9; j_call: TRBJ2-3; cdr3_nt: TGTGCCAGCAGTTATCGGATAGCGGGAGGTCGTAGCACAGATACGCAGTATTTT; cdr3_aa: CASSYRIAGGRSTDTQYF
clone_size: -; d_call: -; v_call: TRBV4-3; j_call: TRBJ2-7; cdr3_nt: TGCGCCAGCAGCCAACCGAAATCGACAGGTTCCGAGCAGTACTTC; cdr3_aa: CASSQPKSTGSEQYF
clone_size: -; d_call: -; v_call: TRBV11-1; j_call: TRBJ2-5; cdr3_nt: TGTGCCAGCAGCTTAGAGACCCAGTACTTC; cdr3_aa: CASSLETQYF
clone_size: -; d_call: -; v_call: TRBV11-2; j_call: TRBJ2-2; cdr3_nt: TGTGCCAGCAGCCCGACATCGAACACCGGGGAGCTGTTTTTT; cdr3_aa: CASSPTSNTGELFF
clone_size: -; d_call: TRBD1; v_call: TRBV6-2/TRBV6-3; j_call: TRBJ2-7; cdr3_nt: TGTGCCAGCAGTTACTCGACAGGGACCTCCTACGAGCAGTACTTC; cdr3_aa: CASSYSTGTSYEQYF
clone_size: -; d_call: TRBD1; v_call: TRBV11-1; j_call: TRBJ2-1; cdr3_nt: TGTGCCAGCAGCTCGCGACAGGGGTCCTACAATGAGCAGTTCTTC; cdr3_aa: CASSSRQGSYNEQFF
clone_size: -; d_call: -; v_call: TRBV19; j_call: TRBJ2-1; cdr3_nt: TGTGCCAGTAAGGAAGTTACAGGGTACAATGAGCAGTTCTTC; cdr3_aa: CASKEVTGYNEQFF
clone_size: -; d_call: TRBD1; v_call: TRBV4-3; j_call: TRBJ2-1; cdr3_nt: TGCGCCAGCAGCGTAGGACAGGGTGACAATGAGCAGTTCTTC; cdr3_aa: CASSVGQGDNEQFF
clone_size: -; d_call: -; v_call: TRBV3-1; j_call: TRBJ2-2; cdr3_nt: TGTGCCAGCAGCCCACTTCCGGGAGCCGGGGAGCTGTTTTTT; cdr3_aa: CASSPLPGAGELFF
clone_size: -; d_call: TRBD2; v_call: TRBV11-2; j_call: TRBJ2-3; cdr3_nt: TGTGCCAGCAGCAACCGCGGGGGGTTTAGTACAGATACGCAGTATTTT; cdr3_aa: CASSNRGGFSTDTQYF
clone_size: -; d_call: TRBD2; v_call: TRBV6-2/TRBV6-3; j_call: TRBJ2-3; cdr3_nt: TGTGCCAGCACCAAGGTGCGGGGGGGGTCAGATACGCAGTATTTT; cdr3_aa: CASTKVRGGSDTQYF
clone_size: -; d_call: -; v_call: TRBV2; j_call: TRBJ2-7; cdr3_nt: TGTGCCAGCAGTGCGGGGTTCAGCGAGCAGTACTTC; cdr3_aa: CASSAGFSEQYF
clone_size: -; d_call: TRBD1; v_call: TRBV10-3; j_call: TRBJ2-7; cdr3_nt: TGTGCCATCAGTGAGTCGGTCTCAGGGGGCTCCCACGAGCAGTACTTC; cdr3_aa: CAISESVSGGSHEQYF
clone_size: once; d_call: -; v_call: TRBV19; j_call: TRBJ2-7; cdr3_nt: TGTGCCAGTAGTTTCGCATTCTCCTACGAGCAGTACTTC; cdr3_aa: CASSFAFSYEQYF
clone_size: -; d_call: TRBD1; v_call: TRBV2; j_call: TRBJ2-5; cdr3_nt: TGTGCCAGCAGTCTGGGACAGGGGAAAGAGACCCAGTACTTC; cdr3_aa: CASSLGQGKETQYF
clone_size: -; d_call: -; v_call: TRBV13; j_call: TRBJ2-2; cdr3_nt: TGTGCCAGCAGCCCTTGGGGTAGCACCGGGGAGCTGTTTTTT; cdr3_aa: CASSPWGSTGELFF
clone_size: -; d_call: -; v_call: TRBV20-1; j_call: TRBJ2-5; cdr3_nt: TGCAGTGCTACCACTAGACGAGAGACCCAGTACTTC; cdr3_aa: CSATTRRETQYF
clone_size: -; d_call: -; v_call: TRBV2; j_call: TRBJ2-3; cdr3_nt: TGTGCAAGCTTAAAGGGGGTGGTCACAGATACGCAGTATTTT; cdr3_aa: CASLKGVVTDTQYF
clone_size: -; d_call: -; v_call: TRBV10-1; j_call: TRBJ2-2; cdr3_nt: TGCGCCAGTTCGACAGGAAACACCGGGGAGCTGTTTTTT; cdr3_aa: CASSTGNTGELFF
clone_size: -; d_call: TRBD2; v_call: TRBV7-2; j_call: TRBJ2-1; cdr3_nt: TGTGCCAGCAGCTTAGCGCTTTTAGCGGGAGGGGGTGAGCAGTTCTTC; cdr3_aa: CASSLALLAGGGEQFF
clone_size: -; d_call: TRBD2; v_call: TRBV2; j_call: TRBJ2-3; cdr3_nt: TGTGCCAGCAGGCTAGCGGCGGCAACAGATACGCAGTATTTT; cdr3_aa: CASRLAAATDTQYF
clone_size: once; d_call: TRBD1; v_call: TRBV4-3; j_call: TRBJ2-7; cdr3_nt: TGCGCCAGCAGCCGTGAGGACAGGGATTTCGAGCAGTACTTC; cdr3_aa: CASSREDRDFEQYF
clone_size: once; d_call: TRBD1; v_call: TRBV11-2; j_call: TRBJ2-1; cdr3_nt: TGTGCCAGCAGCTTAGATCCGGACAGGAATGAGCAGTTCTTC; cdr3_aa: CASSLDPDRNEQFF
clone_size: -; d_call: -; v_call: TRBV20-1; j_call: TRBJ2-1; cdr3_nt: TGCAGTGCTGAGAACCCTCCGGCCAATGAGCAGTTCTTC; cdr3_aa: CSAENPPANEQFF
clone_size: -; d_call: -; v_call: TRBV18; j_call: TRBJ1-4; cdr3_nt: TGTGCCAGCTCACCAGTGAAGGCGGCCGCCCTGGGGGAAAAACTGTTTTTT; cdr3_aa: CASSPVKAAALGEKLFF
clone_size: -; d_call: TRBD1; v_call: TRBV10-3; j_call: TRBJ1-2; cdr3_nt: TGTGCCATCAGTGAGGGGACAGGGCACCGCTATGGCTACACCTTC; cdr3_aa: CAISEGTGHRYGYTF
clone_size: -; d_call: -; v_call: TRBV20-1; j_call: TRBJ2-1; cdr3_nt: TGCAGTGCTAGCAGCTCCATCGATAGCGGCGAGCAGTTCTTC; cdr3_aa: CSASSSIDSGEQFF
clone_size: -; d_call: -; v_call: TRBV4-1; j_call: TRBJ2-7; cdr3_nt: TGCGCCAGCAGCCAAGAGAGGATGGAGGTGGGCTACGAGCAGTACTTC; cdr3_aa: CASSQERMEVGYEQYF
clone_size: -; d_call: -; v_call: TRBV24-1; j_call: TRBJ2-7; cdr3_nt: TGTGCCACCAGTGATCCCGGGCCTACCTACGAGCAGTACTTC; cdr3_aa: CATSDPGPTYEQYF
clone_size: -; d_call: -; v_call: TRBV5-1; j_call: TRBJ2-1; cdr3_nt: TGCGCCAGCAGGTGGGGGGGCGCCTACAATGAGCAGTTCTTC; cdr3_aa: CASRWGGAYNEQFF
clone_size: -; d_call: -; v_call: TRBV5-1; j_call: TRBJ2-7; cdr3_nt: TGCGCCAGCAGCCTCGTTCCCTACGAGCAGTACTTC; cdr3_aa: CASSLVPYEQYF
clone_size: -; d_call: TRBD1; v_call: TRBV11-1; j_call: TRBJ2-3; cdr3_nt: TGTGCCAGCAGTTCACCCGGGACAGGGGGTCCAGATACGCAGTATTTT; cdr3_aa: CASSSPGTGGPDTQYF
clone_size: large; d_call: TRBD2; v_call: TRBV2; j_call: TRBJ2-7; cdr3_nt: TGTGCCAGCAACCGGGGCGGGGGATCCTACGAGCAGTACTTC; cdr3_aa: CASNRGGGSYEQYF
clone_size: once; d_call: TRBD2; v_call: TRBV4-3; j_call: TRBJ2-1; cdr3_nt: TGCGCCAGCAGCCAAGTTACTAGCGGGAGGGCGGGCGGCAATGAGCAGTTCTTC; cdr3_aa: CASSQVTSGRAGGNEQFF
clone_size: -; d_call: TRBD2; v_call: TRBV18; j_call: TRBJ2-7; cdr3_nt: TGTGCCAGCTCACCGGGGCGGGAGTACCTCGAGCAGTACTTC; cdr3_aa: CASSPGREYLEQYF
clone_size: -; d_call: TRBD1; v_call: TRBV10-3; j_call: TRBJ1-3; cdr3_nt: TGTGCCATCAGTTCAAATCCGGGACAGAGCTCTGGAAACACCATATATTTT; cdr3_aa: CAISSNPGQSSGNTIYF
clone_size: -; d_call: -; v_call: TRBV5-4; j_call: TRBJ2-3; cdr3_nt: TGTGCCAGCAGCTTGGTGGCGGATACGCAGTATTTT; cdr3_aa: CASSLVADTQYF
clone_size: -; d_call: -; v_call: TRBV15; j_call: TRBJ2-7; cdr3_nt: TGTGCCACCAGCAGGGCCGGGGGTTCTCCCTCCTACGAGCAGTACTTC; cdr3_aa: CATSRAGGSPSYEQYF
clone_size: -; d_call: -; v_call: TRBV29-1; j_call: TRBJ2-3; cdr3_nt: TGCAGCGTTGATAGGTCAAACACAGATACGCAGTATTTT; cdr3_aa: CSVDRSNTDTQYF
clone_size: -; d_call: -; v_call: TRBV4-1; j_call: TRBJ1-5; cdr3_nt: TGCGCCAGCAGCCAAGACAGATATCAGCCCCAGCATTTT; cdr3_aa: CASSQDRYQPQHF
clone_size: -; d_call: -; v_call: TRBV7-2; j_call: TRBJ2-2; cdr3_nt: TGTGCCAGCAGCTTAGCGCCAGGGACGAACACCGGGGAGCTGTTTTTT; cdr3_aa: CASSLAPGTNTGELFF
clone_size: -; d_call: -; v_call: TRBV29-1; j_call: TRBJ2-3; cdr3_nt: TGCAGCGTTGACGGGGATACGCAGTATTTT; cdr3_aa: CSVDGDTQYF